The 3 T cell receptor beta chains below all came from one sample that was sequenced in a study of shared clonotypes between healthy human individuals. Naive CD8 populations comprised CD45RO-negative cells positively selected for CCR7, excluding terminally differentiated effector memory CD45RA+ cells. Method: immunoSEQ multiplex PCR; TCRdb's copy keeps in-frame clones and lacks some. The sample holds approximately 600,000 clones, about 95% seen once. Source material: naive CD8+ T cells sorted from blood. These receptors originate from a woman under 40 in good health.

The chain couples TRBV19 to TRBJ1-3; D is undetermined. This CDR3 region has 16 residues. In germline, CDR1 is LNHDA, CDR2 SQIVND (reference sequence). Trimming stripped 4 bases from V and 0 bases from J, with 13 bases between. The CDR3 DNA follows: TGTGCCAGTAGTACCTACGGAAGAGCCTCTGGAAACACCATATATTTT. Translating gives CASSTYGRASGNTIYF.

This clone was recorded only once. The chain employs TRBV9 and TRBJ2-3; 7 bases map to TRBD2. The V and J ends lost 4 bases and 5 bases, in that order; junction bases with no gene match: 16. Germline CDR1 SGDLS, CDR2 YYNGEE. This CDR3 has 17 amino acids. The CDR3 region is CASSSPEGGSRGDTQYF. In nucleotides, the CDR3 is TGTGCCAGCAGCTCCCCTGAGGGCGGGAGTAGGGGAGATACGCAGTATTTT.

The chain links TRBV5-1 to TRBJ1-4; D is perhaps TRBD1 (6 bases). The V gene lost 4 bases and the J gene lost 0 bases, with 16 bases spanning the gap. Germline assignment: CDR1 SGHRS and CDR2 YFSETQ. This CDR3 spans 17 amino acids. CDR3 residues: CASSTGQGRATNEKLFF. In DNA, the CDR3 is TGCGCCAGCAGCACTGGGCAGGGGCGTGCAACTAATGAAAAACTGTTTTTT.